These 9 T cell receptor beta chains were all obtained from the same sample, sequenced in a study of blood T cell repertoires in COVID-19. Generated by immunoSEQ multiplex PCR, the TCRdb table keeps only in-frame clones and is missing some. The sample carries around 290,000 clones, roughly nine tenths recorded once. Sequenced material: peripheral blood. Every receptor here comes from a woman in her twenties or thirties with COVID-19, enrolled during active disease.

The V and J genes are TRBV7-3 and TRBJ1-1; possibly TRBD1 for D (5 bases). V dropped 1 base and J dropped 4 bases, with 16 bases sitting between them. In germline, CDR1 is SGHTA, CDR2 FQGTGA. CDR3 length: 16 residues. CDR3 sequence (DNA): TGTGCCAGCAGCTTAAGAGCTCCTGGGGCGGCCACTGAAGCTTTCTTT. Translating gives CASSLRAPGAATEAFF. Variable domain in full (rest from reference TRBV7-3 and TRBJ1-1): GAGVSQTPSNKVTEKGKYVELRCDPISGHTALYWYRQSLGQGPEFLIYFQGTGAADDSGLPNDRFFAVRPEGSVSTLKIQRTERGDSAVYLCASSLRAPGAATEAFFGQGTRLTVV.

This rearrangement joins TRBV19 to TRBJ2-1; D might be TRBD2 (6 bases). The CDR3 covers 17 residues. Germline V gene lookup returns CDR1 LNHDA and CDR2 SQIVND (reference sequence). The V and J ends lost 0 bases and 3 bases respectively, with 15 bases between them. The CDR3 spells CASSIDRRASVYNEQFF. DNA of the CDR3: TGTGCCAGTAGTATAGATAGGCGGGCTAGCGTCTACAATGAGCAGTTCTTC.

The J gene is TRBJ2-2, the V gene TRBV5-1; D remains ambiguous. The germline CDR1 and CDR2 sequences are SGHRS and YFSETQ. The ends were cut back, 0 bases at V and 3 bases at J, with 9 bases in the middle. The CDR3 runs 15 residues. The CDR3 protein is CASSLVAEYTGELFF. DNA for the CDR3: TGCGCCAGCAGCTTGGTTGCGGAATACACCGGGGAGCTGTTTTTT.

The J gene is TRBJ2-3, the V gene TRBV3-1 (or the pseudogene TRBV3-2); 8 nucleotides align to TRBD2. The germline gives CDR1 LGHDT, CDR2 YNNKEL (reference sequence). Trimming took 4 bases from V and 1 from J; bases not matched to a gene: 10. CDR3 length equals 17 residues. CDR3 sequence: CASSPRGLAEGTDTQYF. The DNA of the CDR3 is TGTGCCAGCAGCCCACGTGGACTAGCCGAGGGCACAGATACGCAGTATTTT.

V and J are TRBV5-1 and TRBJ1-1; D call uncertain. CDR1 and CDR2 from the germline V gene are SGHRS and YFSETQ. The CDR3 has 14 residues. With 5 bases removed from V and 1 base from J, the gap between germline ends came to 12 bases. The CDR3 nucleotides are TGCGCCAGCAGGGTCCTAGATCCGAACACTGAAGCTTTCTTT. This sequence encodes CASRVLDPNTEAFF.

J is TRBJ2-1 and V is TRBV30; 10 bases are a match to TRBD1. Unmatched junction bases numbered 10, after V lost 6 bases and J lost 8 bases. CDR3 length equals 14 residues. Germline loops: CDR1 GTSNPN, CDR2 SVGIG (reference sequence). The CDR3 DNA sequence: TGTGCCTGCGTGACAGGGGGCTATGAGGATGAGCAGTTCTTC. Its protein product is CACVTGGYEDEQFF.

The chain uses TRBV14 and TRBJ1-1; D perhaps matches TRBD1 (6 bases). CDR3 length equals 13 residues. Germline V gene lookup returns CDR1 SGHDN and CDR2 FVKESK. V lost 1 base, J lost 11 bases, and 14 bases lay in between. DNA for the CDR3: TGTGCCAGCAGCCAAGGGACAGTCCAGGTGGCTTTCTTT. As protein: CASSQGTVQVAFF.

J is TRBJ2-5 and V is TRBV4-1; 11 nucleotides match TRBD2. The CDR3 is made up of 16 amino acids. Unmatched junction bases numbered 7, after V lost 5 bases and J lost 2 bases. Germline CDR1 reads MGHRA; CDR2 reads YSYEKL. Here the CDR3 DNA reads TGCGCCAGCAGCTCATGGACTAGCGGGTCTCAAGAGACCCAGTACTTC. This sequence encodes CASSSWTSGSQETQYF.

This chain uses TRBV27 with TRBJ1-5, with a weak D call TRBD1 (6 bases). The CDR3 spans 21 residues. Per the germline V gene, CDR1 is MNHEY and CDR2 is SMNVEV (reference sequence). With 8 bases removed from V and 0 bases from J, the gap between germline ends came to 32 bases. The CDR3 reads CASVIMRTASSRGHSNQPQHF. CDR3 nucleotides: TGTGCCAGCGTTATCATGAGGACAGCGTCGTCCCGCGGACATAGCAATCAGCCCCAGCATTTT.